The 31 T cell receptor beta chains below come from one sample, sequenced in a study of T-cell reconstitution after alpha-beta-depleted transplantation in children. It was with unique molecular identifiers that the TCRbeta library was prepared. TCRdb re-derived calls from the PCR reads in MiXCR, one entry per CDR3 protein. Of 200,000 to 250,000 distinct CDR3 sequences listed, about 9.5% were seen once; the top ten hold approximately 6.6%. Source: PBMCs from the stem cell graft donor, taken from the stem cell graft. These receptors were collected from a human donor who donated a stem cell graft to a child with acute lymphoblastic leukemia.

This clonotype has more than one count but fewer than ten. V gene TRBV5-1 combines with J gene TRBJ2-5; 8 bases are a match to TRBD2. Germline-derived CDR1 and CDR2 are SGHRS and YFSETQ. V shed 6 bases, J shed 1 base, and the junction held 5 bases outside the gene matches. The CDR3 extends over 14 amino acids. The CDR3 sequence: CASTGGEIQETQYF. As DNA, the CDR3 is TGCGCCAGCACGGGGGGGGAGATCCAAGAGACCCAGTACTTC.

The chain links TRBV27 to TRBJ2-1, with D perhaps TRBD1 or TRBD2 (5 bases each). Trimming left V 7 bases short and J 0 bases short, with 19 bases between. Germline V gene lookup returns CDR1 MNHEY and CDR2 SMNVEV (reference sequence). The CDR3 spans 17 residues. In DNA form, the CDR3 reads TGTGCCAGCACCCCGGGACCCACAAAATACTCCTACAATGAGCAGTTCTTC. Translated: CASTPGPTKYSYNEQFF.

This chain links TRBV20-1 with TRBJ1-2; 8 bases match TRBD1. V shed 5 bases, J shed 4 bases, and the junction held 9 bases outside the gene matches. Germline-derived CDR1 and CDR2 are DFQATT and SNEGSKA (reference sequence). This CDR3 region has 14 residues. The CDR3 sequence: CSAFTGGGSYGYTF. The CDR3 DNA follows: TGCAGTGCTTTTACAGGGGGAGGCAGCTATGGCTACACCTTC.

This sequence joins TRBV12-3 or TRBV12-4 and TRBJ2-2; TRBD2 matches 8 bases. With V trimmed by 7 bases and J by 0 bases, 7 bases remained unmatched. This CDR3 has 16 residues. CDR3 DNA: TGTGCCAGCAAAGAGGCGGGGGGAACGAACACCGGGGAGCTGTTTTTT. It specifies CASKEAGGTNTGELFF.

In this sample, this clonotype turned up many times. CDR3 in amino acids: CASSLAGLAGRTDTQYF. The DNA of the CDR3 is TGTGCCAGCAGCTTGGCAGGACTAGCGGGGCGCACAGATACGCAGTATTTT. The V gene is TRBV7-8, the J gene TRBJ2-3, with 12 bases fitting TRBD2. J gave up 1 base and V 3 bases, and 5 bases lay outside the gene matches. Germline loops: CDR1 SGHVS, CDR2 FQNEAQ. CDR3 size: 17 residues.

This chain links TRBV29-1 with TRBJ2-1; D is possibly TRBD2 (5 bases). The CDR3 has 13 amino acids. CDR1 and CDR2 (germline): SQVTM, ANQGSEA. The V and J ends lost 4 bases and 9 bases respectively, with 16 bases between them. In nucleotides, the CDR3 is TGCAGCGTTGGGAGGCTGGCGGTTTCTGAGCAGTTCTTC. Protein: CSVGRLAVSEQFF.

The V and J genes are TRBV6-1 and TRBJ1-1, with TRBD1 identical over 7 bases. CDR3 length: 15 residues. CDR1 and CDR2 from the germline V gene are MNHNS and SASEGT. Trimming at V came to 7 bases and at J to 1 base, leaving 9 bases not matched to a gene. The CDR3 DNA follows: TGTGCCAGCACCGAATTTAGGGGGCAGAACACTGAAGCTTTCTTT. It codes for CASTEFRGQNTEAFF.

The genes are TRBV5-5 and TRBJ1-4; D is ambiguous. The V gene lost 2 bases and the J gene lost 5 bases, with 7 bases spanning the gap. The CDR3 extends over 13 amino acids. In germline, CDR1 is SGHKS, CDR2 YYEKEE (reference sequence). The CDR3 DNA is TGTGCCAGCAGCTTTCCAGAGAATGAAAAACTGTTTTTT. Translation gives CASSFPENEKLFF.

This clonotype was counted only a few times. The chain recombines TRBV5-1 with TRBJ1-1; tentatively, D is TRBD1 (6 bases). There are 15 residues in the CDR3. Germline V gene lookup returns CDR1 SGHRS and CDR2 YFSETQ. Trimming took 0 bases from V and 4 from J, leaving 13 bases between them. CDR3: CASSLEGGGLTEAFF. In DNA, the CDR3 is TGCGCCAGCAGCTTGGAGGGGGGGGGACTCACTGAAGCTTTCTTT.

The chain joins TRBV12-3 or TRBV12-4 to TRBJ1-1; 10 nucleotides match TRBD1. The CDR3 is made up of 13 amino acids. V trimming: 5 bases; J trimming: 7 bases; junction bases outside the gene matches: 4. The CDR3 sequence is CASSIRDRGEAFF. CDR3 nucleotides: TGTGCCAGCAGTATACGGGACAGGGGTGAAGCTTTCTTT.

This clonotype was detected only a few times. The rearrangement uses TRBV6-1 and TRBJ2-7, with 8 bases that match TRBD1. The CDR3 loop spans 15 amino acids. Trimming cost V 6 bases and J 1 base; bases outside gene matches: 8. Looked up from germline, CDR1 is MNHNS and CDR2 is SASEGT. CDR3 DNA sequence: TGTGCCAGCAGGCGCGGCCAGGGGGCTTCCTACGAGCAGTACTTC. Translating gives CASRRGQGASYEQYF.

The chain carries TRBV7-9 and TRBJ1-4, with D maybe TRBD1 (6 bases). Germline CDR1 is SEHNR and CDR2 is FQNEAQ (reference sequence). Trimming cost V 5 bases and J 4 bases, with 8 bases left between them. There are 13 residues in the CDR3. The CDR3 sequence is CASSEGGNEKLFF. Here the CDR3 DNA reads TGTGCCAGCAGCGAAGGGGGTAATGAAAAACTGTTTTTT.

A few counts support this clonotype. CDR3 sequence: CASSRGWGRDLSYEQYF. The CDR3 DNA reads as TGTGCCAGCAGCCGGGGGTGGGGCAGGGACCTTTCCTACGAGCAGTACTTC. The V call is TRBV6-1, the J call TRBJ2-7; tentative D call: TRBD2 (6 bases). V was shortened by 6 bases and J by 1 base, with 22 bases between the two germline ends. CDR3 length: 17 amino acids. Germline lookup yields CDR1 MNHNS and CDR2 SASEGT.

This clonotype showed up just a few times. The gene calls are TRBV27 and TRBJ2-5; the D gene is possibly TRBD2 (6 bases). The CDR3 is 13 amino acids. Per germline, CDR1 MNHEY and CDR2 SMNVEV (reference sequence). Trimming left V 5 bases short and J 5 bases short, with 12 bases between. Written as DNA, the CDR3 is TGTGCCAGCAGTACGCGGGGTGGGGAGACCCAGTACTTC. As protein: CASSTRGGETQYF.

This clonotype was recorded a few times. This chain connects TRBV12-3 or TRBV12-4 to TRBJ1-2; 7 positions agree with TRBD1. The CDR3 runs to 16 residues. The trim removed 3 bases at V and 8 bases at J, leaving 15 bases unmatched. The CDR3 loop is CASSFSPFGQDLGYTF. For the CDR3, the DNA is TGTGCCAGCAGTTTTAGTCCTTTCGGACAGGACTTAGGCTACACCTTC.

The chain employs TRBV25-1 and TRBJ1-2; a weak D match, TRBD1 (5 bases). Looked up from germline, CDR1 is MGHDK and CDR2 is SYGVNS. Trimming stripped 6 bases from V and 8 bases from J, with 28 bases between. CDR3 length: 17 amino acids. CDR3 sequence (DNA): TGTGCCAGCAGGGCGGGACCGCCTTACCAAAGCTCCCCGGGCTACACCTTC. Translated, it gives CASRAGPPYQSSPGYTF.

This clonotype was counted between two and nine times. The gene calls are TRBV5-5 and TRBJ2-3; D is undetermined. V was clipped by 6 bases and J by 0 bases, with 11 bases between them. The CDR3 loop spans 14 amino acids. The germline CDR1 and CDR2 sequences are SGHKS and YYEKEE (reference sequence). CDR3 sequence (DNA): TGTGCCAGCATTGGACGGCTTAGCACAGATACGCAGTATTTT. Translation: CASIGRLSTDTQYF.

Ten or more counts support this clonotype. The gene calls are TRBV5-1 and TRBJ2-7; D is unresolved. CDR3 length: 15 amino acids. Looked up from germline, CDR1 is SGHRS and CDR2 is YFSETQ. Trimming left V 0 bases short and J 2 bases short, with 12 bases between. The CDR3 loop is CASSLEAGEPYEQYF. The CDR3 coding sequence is TGCGCCAGCAGCTTGGAAGCCGGAGAGCCCTACGAGCAGTACTTC.

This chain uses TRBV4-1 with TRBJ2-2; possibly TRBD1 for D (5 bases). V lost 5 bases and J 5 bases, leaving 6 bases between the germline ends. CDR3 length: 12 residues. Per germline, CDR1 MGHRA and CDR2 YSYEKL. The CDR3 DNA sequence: TGCGCCAGCAGCGCAGGGACCGGGGAGCTGTTTTTT. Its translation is CASSAGTGELFF.

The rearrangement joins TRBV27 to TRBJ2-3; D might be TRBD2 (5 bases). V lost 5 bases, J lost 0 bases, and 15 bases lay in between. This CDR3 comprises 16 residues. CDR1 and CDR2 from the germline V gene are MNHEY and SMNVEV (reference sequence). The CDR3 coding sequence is TGTGCCAGCAGTAGGTCGAGCGGAGCTAGCACAGATACGCAGTATTTT. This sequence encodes CASSRSSGASTDTQYF.

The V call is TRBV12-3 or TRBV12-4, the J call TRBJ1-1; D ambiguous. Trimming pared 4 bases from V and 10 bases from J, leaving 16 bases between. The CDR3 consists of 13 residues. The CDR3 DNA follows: TGTGCCAGCAGTTCACTTCGGATAGATGGAGCTTTCTTT. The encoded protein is CASSSLRIDGAFF.

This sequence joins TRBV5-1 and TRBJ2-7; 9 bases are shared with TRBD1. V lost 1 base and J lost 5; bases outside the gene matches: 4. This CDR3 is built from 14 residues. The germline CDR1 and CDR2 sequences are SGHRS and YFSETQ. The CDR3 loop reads CASSLSTGGHEQYF. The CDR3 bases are TGCGCCAGCAGCTTGAGCACAGGGGGCCACGAGCAGTACTTC.

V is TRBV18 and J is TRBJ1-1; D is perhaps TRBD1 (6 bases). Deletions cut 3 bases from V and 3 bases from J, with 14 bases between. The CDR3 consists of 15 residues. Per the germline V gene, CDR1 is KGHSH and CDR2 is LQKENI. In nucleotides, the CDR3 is TGTGCCAGCTCACCTCGAGGGGGGATGGACACTGAAGCTTTCTTT. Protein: CASSPRGGMDTEAFF. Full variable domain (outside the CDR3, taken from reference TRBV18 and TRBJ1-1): NAGVMQNPRHLVRRRGQEARLRCSPMKGHSHVYWYRQLPEEGLKFMVYLQKENIIDESGMPKERFSAEFPKEGPSILRIQQVVRGDSAAYFCASSPRGGMDTEAFFGQGTRLTVV.

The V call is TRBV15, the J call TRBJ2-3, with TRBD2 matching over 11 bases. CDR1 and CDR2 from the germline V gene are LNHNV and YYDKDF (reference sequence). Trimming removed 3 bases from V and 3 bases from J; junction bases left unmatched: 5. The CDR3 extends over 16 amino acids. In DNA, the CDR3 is TGTGCCACCAGCAGCGCGGGACTAGCGGAAACAGATACGCAGTATTTT. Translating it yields CATSSAGLAETDTQYF.

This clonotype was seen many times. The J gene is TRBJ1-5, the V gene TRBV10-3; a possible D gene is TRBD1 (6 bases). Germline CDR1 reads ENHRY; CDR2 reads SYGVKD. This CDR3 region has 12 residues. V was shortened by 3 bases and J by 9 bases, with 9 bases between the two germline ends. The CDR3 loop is CAISDRGRPQHF. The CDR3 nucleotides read TGTGCCATCAGTGACAGGGGTCGGCCCCAGCATTTT.

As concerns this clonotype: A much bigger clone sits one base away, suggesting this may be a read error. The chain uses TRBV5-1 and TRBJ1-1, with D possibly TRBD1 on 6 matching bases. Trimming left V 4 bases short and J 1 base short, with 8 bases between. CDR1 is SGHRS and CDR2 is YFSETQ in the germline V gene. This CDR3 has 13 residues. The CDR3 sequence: CASSGGQNTEAFF. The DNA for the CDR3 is TGCGCCAGCAGCGGGGGACAGAACACTGAAGCTTTCTTT. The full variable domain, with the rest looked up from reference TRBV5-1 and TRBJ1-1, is KAGVTQTPRYLIKTRGQQVTLSCSPISGHRSVSWYQQTPGQGLQFLFEYFSETQRNKGNFPGRFSGRQFSNSRSEMNVSTLELGDSALYLCASSGGQNTEAFFGQGTRLTVV.

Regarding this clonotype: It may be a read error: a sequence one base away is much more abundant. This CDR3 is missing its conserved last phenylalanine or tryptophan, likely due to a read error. CDR3 coding DNA: TGCGCCAGCAGCTTCGTAAGGGAGGACACTGAAGCTTTCTGT. Its translation is CASSFVREDTEAFC. This sequence joins TRBV5-1 and TRBJ1-1; no clear D. The ends were cut back, 2 bases at V and 3 bases at J, with 11 bases in the middle. CDR3 length equals 14 residues. CDR1 and CDR2 (germline): SGHRS, YFSETQ.

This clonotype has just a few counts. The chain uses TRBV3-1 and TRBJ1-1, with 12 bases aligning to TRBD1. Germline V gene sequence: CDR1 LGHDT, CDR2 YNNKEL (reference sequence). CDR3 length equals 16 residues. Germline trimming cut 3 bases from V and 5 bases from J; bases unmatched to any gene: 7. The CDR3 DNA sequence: TGTGCCAGCAGCCAGATGGGACAGGGGGCATATACTGAAGCTTTCTTT. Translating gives CASSQMGQGAYTEAFF.

The CDR3 DNA sequence: TGTGCCAGCAGCTTAGGACAGGGGAGCAACACCATATATTTT. Residues: CASSLGQGSNTIYF. The chain employs TRBV7-2 and TRBJ1-3; 8 nucleotides line up with TRBD1. Trimming took 1 base from V and 7 from J; bases not matched to a gene: 3. The CDR3 is 14 amino acids. Germline V gives CDR1 SGHTA, CDR2 FQGNSA.

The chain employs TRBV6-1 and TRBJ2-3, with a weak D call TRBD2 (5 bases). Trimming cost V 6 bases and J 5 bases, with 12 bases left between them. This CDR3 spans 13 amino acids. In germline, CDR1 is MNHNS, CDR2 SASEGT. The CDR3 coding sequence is TGTGCCAGCAGAAAAAGCGGCTTAGATACGCAGTATTTT. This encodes CASRKSGLDTQYF.

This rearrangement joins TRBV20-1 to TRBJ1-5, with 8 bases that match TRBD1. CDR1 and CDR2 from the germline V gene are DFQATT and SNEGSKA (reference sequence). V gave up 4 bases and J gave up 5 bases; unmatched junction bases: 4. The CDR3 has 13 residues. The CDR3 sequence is CSATQGVDQPQHF. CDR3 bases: TGCAGTGCTACACAGGGGGTCGATCAGCCCCAGCATTTT.